This TCR beta chain is from a study of blood T cell repertoires in COVID-19. Study in general: The origin of the acute and convalescent COVID-19 samples was the United States, Italy and Spain. Sample material is recorded as cDNA or gDNA derived from T cells, B-cell-depleted T cells, or PBMCs.

Germline CDR1 is SNHLY and CDR2 is FYNNEI. The trim removed 4 bases at V and 3 bases at J, leaving 10 bases unmatched. The CDR3 runs 16 residues. As handled by the study authors: Estimation of nucleated cell counts relied on the amplification of reference gene primers. Clones were read by immunoSEQ multiplex PCR, and TCRdb kept only the in-frame ones, dropping some. For V, J and clone size, that table is used; D and trimming come from the DNA. The table has approximately 230,000 clones, more than 80% seen once. This TCR was sampled from a young man who had recovered from COVID-19. V and J are TRBV2 and TRBJ2-3; 7 positions match TRBD1. The specimen sequenced was peripheral blood. The CDR3: CASSVLQDRRTDTQYF. Written as DNA, the CDR3 is TGTGCCAGCAGTGTTCTTCAGGACAGGAGAACAGATACGCAGTATTTT.